These 7 T cell receptor beta chains were all obtained from the same sample, sequenced in a study of T cells in Graves' hyperthyroidism and ophthalmopathy. Regions amplified from RNA transcripts were the TCR beta CDR3 regions. Using the HTBI primer set, a first-round RT-PCR was run on the TCR CDR3. A single record per CDR3 protein comes from TCRdb applying MiXCR to the multiplex PCR reads. The data show just over 550,000 distinct CDR3 sequences, under 60% seen once. Sequencing was carried out using peripheral blood or thyroid tissue (not recorded which). The receptor set was obtained from a woman aged 18 to 35 with Graves' hyperthyroidism.

To note about this clonotype: This may be a read error: a much more frequent sequence differs by one nucleotide. The V call is TRBV6-1, the J call TRBJ2-7, with a possible D match to TRBD2 (5 bases). Looked up from germline, CDR1 is MNHNS and CDR2 is SASEGT. This CDR3 contains 14 residues. V was cut by 3 bases and J by 5 bases, with 14 bases left in between. The CDR3 spells CASSEGLLGDEQYF. CDR3 sequence (DNA): TGTGCCAGCAGTGAGGGCCTGTTGGGAGACGAGCAGTACTTC.

This clonotype was counted between two and nine times. The chain employs TRBV5-1 and TRBJ2-7; 8 positions agree with TRBD1. J was trimmed by 3 bases and V by 0 bases; bases with no gene match: 8. The germline gives CDR1 SGHRS, CDR2 YFSETQ. CDR3 length: 16 residues. The CDR3 nucleotides are TGCGCCAGCAGCTTGGGACCGACAGGGGAAGGCTACGAGCAGTACTTC. Translation: CASSLGPTGEGYEQYF.

This clonotype was seen a single time. V and J are TRBV7-2 and TRBJ2-7, with 10 bases matching TRBD1. The CDR3 covers 15 residues. Germline values: CDR1 SGHTA, CDR2 FQGNSA. V lost 6 bases and J lost 4; bases outside the gene matches: 9. The CDR3, as DNA: TGTGCCAGCAGATTGGCATGGGACAGGGGATACGAGCAGTACTTC. Translating it yields CASRLAWDRGYEQYF.

This clonotype was picked up a small number of times. The CDR3 DNA reads as TGTGCCAGCCACCCTTCGTGGCCATCCCCCAATCAGCCCCAGCATTTT. This sequence encodes CASHPSWPSPNQPQHF. V is TRBV19 and J is TRBJ1-5; D is ambiguous. V was clipped by 9 bases and J by 3 bases, with 21 bases between them. The CDR3 covers 16 residues. The germline gives CDR1 LNHDA, CDR2 SQIVND (reference sequence).

This clonotype has a handful of counts. The V and J genes are TRBV7-2 and TRBJ1-1; no firm D call. The germline V gene encodes CDR1 SGHTA and CDR2 FQGNSA. V was pared by 8 bases and J by 0 bases, with 16 bases between. The length of the CDR3 is 15 residues. The CDR3 is CASLLGGTMNTEAFF. DNA for the CDR3: TGTGCCAGCTTACTGGGAGGAACGATGAACACTGAAGCTTTCTTT.

The genes are TRBV2 and TRBJ1-2; D might be TRBD1 (5 bases). V lost 1 base and J lost 4, with 7 bases in between. Germline V gene sequence: CDR1 SNHLY, CDR2 FYNNEI. The CDR3 is made up of 13 amino acids. CDR3 sequence (DNA): TGTGCCAGCAGTGAAGACAGGCCCTATGGCTACACCTTC. Translated: CASSEDRPYGYTF.

This chain joins TRBV24-1 and TRBJ1-1; D is unresolved. V was shortened by 2 bases and J by 7 bases, with 10 bases between the two germline ends. Looked up from germline, CDR1 is KGHDR and CDR2 is SFDVKD. The CDR3 sequence is 13 residues long. The CDR3 region has the DNA TGTGCCACCAGTGATTCCACGGGGAGTGAAGCTTTCTTT. It codes for CATSDSTGSEAFF.